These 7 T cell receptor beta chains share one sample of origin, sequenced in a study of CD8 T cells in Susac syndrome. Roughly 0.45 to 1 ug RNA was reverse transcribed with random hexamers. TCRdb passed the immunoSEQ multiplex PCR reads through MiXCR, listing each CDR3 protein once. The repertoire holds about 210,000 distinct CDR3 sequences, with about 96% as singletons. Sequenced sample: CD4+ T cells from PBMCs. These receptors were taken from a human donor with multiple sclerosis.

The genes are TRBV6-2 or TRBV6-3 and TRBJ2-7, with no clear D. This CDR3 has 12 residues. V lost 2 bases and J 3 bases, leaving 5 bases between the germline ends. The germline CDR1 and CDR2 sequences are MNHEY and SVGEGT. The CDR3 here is CASSYGVYEQYF. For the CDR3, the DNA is TGTGCCAGCAGTTACGGGGTCTACGAGCAGTACTTC.

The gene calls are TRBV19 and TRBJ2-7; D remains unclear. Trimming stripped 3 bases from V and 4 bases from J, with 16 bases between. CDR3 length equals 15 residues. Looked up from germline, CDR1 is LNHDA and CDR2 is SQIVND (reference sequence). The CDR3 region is CASSIDRWTRYEQYF. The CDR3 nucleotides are TGTGCCAGTAGTATCGACCGGTGGACCCGATACGAGCAGTACTTC. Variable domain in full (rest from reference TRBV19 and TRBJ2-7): DGGITQSPKYLFRKEGQNVTLSCEQNLNHDAMYWYRQDPGQGLRLIYYSQIVNDFQKGDIAEGYSVSREKKESFPLTVTSAQKNPTAFYLCASSIDRWTRYEQYFGPGTRLTVT.

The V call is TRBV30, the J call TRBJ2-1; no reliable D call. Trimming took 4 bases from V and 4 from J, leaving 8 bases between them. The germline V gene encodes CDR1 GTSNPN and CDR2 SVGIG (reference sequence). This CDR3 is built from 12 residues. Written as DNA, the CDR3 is TGTGCCTGGAAGCCTTTATACAATGAGCAGTTCTTC. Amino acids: CAWKPLYNEQFF.

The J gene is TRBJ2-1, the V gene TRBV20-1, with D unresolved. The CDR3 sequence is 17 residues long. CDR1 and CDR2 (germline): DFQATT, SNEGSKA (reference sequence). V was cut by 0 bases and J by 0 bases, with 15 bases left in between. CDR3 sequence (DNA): TGCAGTGCTAGAGATCGAGGTTGGGCGAGCTCCTACAATGAGCAGTTCTTC. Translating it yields CSARDRGWASSYNEQFF.

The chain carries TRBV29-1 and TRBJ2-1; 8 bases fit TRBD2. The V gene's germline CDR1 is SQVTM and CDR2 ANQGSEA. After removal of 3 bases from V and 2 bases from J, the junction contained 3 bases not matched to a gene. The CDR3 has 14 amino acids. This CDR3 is CSVDLAGTYNEQFF. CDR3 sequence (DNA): TGCAGCGTTGACCTAGCGGGTACCTACAATGAGCAGTTCTTC.

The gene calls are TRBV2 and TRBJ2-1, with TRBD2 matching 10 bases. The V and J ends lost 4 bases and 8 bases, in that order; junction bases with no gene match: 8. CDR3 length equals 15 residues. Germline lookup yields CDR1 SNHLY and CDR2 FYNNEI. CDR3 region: CASSVRLAGVYEQFF. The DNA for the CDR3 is TGTGCCAGCAGTGTAAGGCTAGCGGGGGTCTATGAGCAGTTCTTC.

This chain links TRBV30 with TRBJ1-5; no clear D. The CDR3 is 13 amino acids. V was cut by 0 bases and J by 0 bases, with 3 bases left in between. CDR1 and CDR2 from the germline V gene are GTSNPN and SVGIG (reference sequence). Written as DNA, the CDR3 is TGTGCCTGGAGTGTTGGTAGCAATCAGCCCCAGCATTTT. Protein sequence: CAWSVGSNQPQHF.